This passage covers 21 T cell receptor beta chains from one sample sequenced in a study of blood T cell repertoires in COVID-19. Data came from immunoSEQ multiplex PCR; TCRdb stores just in-frame clones and leaves some out. The sample has hundreds of thousands of clones; about nine tenths are singletons. Sample: PBMCs or T cells enriched from blood (not recorded which). These TCRs come from a woman aged 18 to 35 who had recovered from COVID-19.

The chain employs TRBV7-7 and TRBJ2-5, with 9 bases aligning to TRBD1. The CDR3 length is 17 residues. V trimming: 1 base; J trimming: 4 bases; junction bases outside the gene matches: 10. The germline V gene encodes CDR1 SSHAT and CDR2 FNYEAQ (reference sequence). CDR3 coding DNA: TGTGCCAGCAGCTTAGTTTTAGGGACAGGGAGTGGAGAGACCCAGTACTTC. Protein sequence: CASSLVLGTGSGETQYF.

The chain recombines TRBV7-2 with TRBJ1-2, with 8 bases matching TRBD1. V dropped 4 bases and J dropped 10; count of bases not matched to a gene: 11. The germline V gene encodes CDR1 SGHTA and CDR2 FQGNSA. This CDR3 comprises 14 residues. The CDR3, as DNA: TGTGCCAGCAGCTCTTTCGGAGGACAGGGTGTCTACACCTTC. Amino acids: CASSSFGGQGVYTF.

V is TRBV12-3 or TRBV12-4 and J is TRBJ1-2, with D possibly TRBD1 on 5 matching bases. V shed 6 bases and J shed 7 bases, with 15 bases lying between them. The CDR3 sequence is 13 residues long. The CDR3 DNA reads as TGTGCCAGCAGCCCTAGGGGCTGGAGTGGCTACACCTTC. Translated, it gives CASSPRGWSGYTF.

The chain uses TRBV9 and TRBJ2-5; TRBD1 aligns across 7 bases. The germline V gene has CDR1 SGDLS and CDR2 YYNGEE. CDR3 length equals 14 residues. The trim removed 4 bases at V and 3 bases at J, leaving 6 bases unmatched. CDR3 protein: CASSPRTGKETQYF. The CDR3 DNA follows: TGTGCCAGCAGCCCACGGACAGGTAAAGAGACCCAGTACTTC.

The chain employs TRBV19 and TRBJ2-1; maybe TRBD1 (6 bases). Between the trimmed V and J ends, which lost 5 bases and 8 bases, there was a span of 22 bases. The germline CDR1 and CDR2 sequences are LNHDA and SQIVND (reference sequence). This CDR3 spans 16 amino acids. The CDR3 reads CASSAPRDGKGDEQFF. CDR3 in DNA: TGTGCCAGTAGTGCCCCTAGGGACGGCAAGGGGGATGAGCAGTTCTTC. Combining the CDR3 with reference TRBV19 and TRBJ2-1 gives the whole variable domain DGGITQSPKYLFRKEGQNVTLSCEQNLNHDAMYWYRQDPGQGLRLIYYSQIVNDFQKGDIAEGYSVSREKKESFPLTVTSAQKNPTAFYLCASSAPRDGKGDEQFFGPGTRLTVL.

The chain joins TRBV11-2 to TRBJ1-1; a possible D gene is TRBD1 (6 bases). This CDR3 is 15 amino acids long. The V and J ends lost 1 base and 6 bases respectively, with 15 bases between them. The V gene's germline CDR1 is SGHAT and CDR2 FQNNGV. The CDR3 DNA reads TGTGCCAGCAGCTTAGCACAGGGTTACGGGCCTGAAGCTTTCTTT. As protein: CASSLAQGYGPEAFF.

The V and J genes are TRBV6-1 and TRBJ2-7; 10 bases agree with TRBD1. This CDR3 has 16 amino acids. The germline CDR1 and CDR2 sequences are MNHNS and SASEGT. V lost 0 bases, J lost 3 bases, and 5 bases stayed unmatched. CDR3 sequence: CASSEADRTGGYEQYF. The CDR3 DNA sequence: TGTGCCAGCAGTGAAGCCGACCGGACAGGGGGCTACGAGCAGTACTTC.

The V call is TRBV28, the J call TRBJ1-2; maybe TRBD1 (5 bases). Germline assignment: CDR1 MDHEN and CDR2 SYDVKM. The V and J ends lost 6 bases and 2 bases respectively, with 13 bases between them. The CDR3 consists of 14 residues. The CDR3: CASSSTENNYGYTF. The CDR3 nucleotides read TGTGCCAGCAGCTCGACAGAGAACAACTATGGCTACACCTTC.

The chain recombines TRBV19 with TRBJ2-3; TRBD1 agrees at 7 bases. The CDR3 covers 18 residues. J was trimmed by 2 bases and V by 2 bases; bases with no gene match: 13. The germline V gene encodes CDR1 LNHDA and CDR2 SQIVND (reference sequence). In DNA, the CDR3 is TGTGCCAGTAGTATAAAGTCAACCGGGACAGCCCTCACAGATACGCAGTATTTT. Its translation is CASSIKSTGTALTDTQYF. The whole variable domain, remainder taken from reference TRBV19 and TRBJ2-3, is DGGITQSPKYLFRKEGQNVTLSCEQNLNHDAMYWYRQDPGQGLRLIYYSQIVNDFQKGDIAEGYSVSREKKESFPLTVTSAQKNPTAFYLCASSIKSTGTALTDTQYFGPGTRLTVL.

CDR3 residues: CATSDDNSRAHGTYNEQFF. The CDR3 nucleotides are TGTGCCACCAGTGACGACAATAGTCGGGCCCACGGGACCTACAATGAGCAGTTCTTC. This chain links TRBV24-1 with TRBJ2-1; tentatively, D is TRBD2 (5 bases). Trimming removed 4 bases from V and 2 bases from J, with 23 bases in between. The CDR3 consists of 19 residues. In germline, CDR1 is KGHDR, CDR2 SFDVKD.

This chain connects TRBV4-1 to TRBJ1-4; TRBD1 agrees at 7 bases. The V gene end was trimmed by 4 bases and the J gene end by 0 bases; junction bases not matched to a gene: 2. Germline CDR1 MGHRA, CDR2 YSYEKL. This CDR3 has 15 residues. CDR3 residues: CASSRQGATNEKLFF. DNA for the CDR3: TGCGCCAGCAGCCGTCAGGGGGCAACTAATGAAAAACTGTTTTTT.

The J gene is TRBJ1-6, the V gene TRBV5-4, with TRBD1 as a possible D gene (6 bases). V was shortened by 4 bases and J by 10 bases, with 12 bases between the two germline ends. The CDR3 consists of 13 residues. Per the germline V gene, CDR1 is SGHNT and CDR2 is YYREEE (reference sequence). The CDR3 DNA reads as TGTGCCAGCAGCCCGGACAGTACCTCACCCCTCCACTTT. Translated: CASSPDSTSPLHF. Full variable domain (rest looked up from reference TRBV5-4 and TRBJ1-6): ETGVTQSPTHLIKTRGQQVTLRCSSQSGHNTVSWYQQALGQGPQFIFQYYREEENGRGNFPPRFSGLQFPNYSSELNVNALELDDSALYLCASSPDSTSPLHFGNGTRLTVT.

This chain connects TRBV27 to TRBJ1-6; the match to TRBD1 covers 11 bases. CDR1 is MNHEY and CDR2 is SMNVEV in the germline V gene (reference sequence). This CDR3 has 15 residues. With 10 bases clipped from V and 4 bases from J, the junction kept 6 bases outside the gene matches. As DNA, the CDR3 is TGTGCCACGTCGGACAGGGGGCCATATAATTCACCCCTCCACTTT. It codes for CATSDRGPYNSPLHF.

This clone was counted only a few times. The chain uses TRBV7-2 and TRBJ2-7; D not resolved. From germline, CDR1 is SGHTA and CDR2 FQGNSA. V was trimmed by 5 bases and J by 4 bases, leaving 9 bases between them. The CDR3 runs 12 residues. The CDR3 DNA reads as TGTGCCAGCAGCCAAGAGTGGTACGAGCAGTACTTC. It encodes CASSQEWYEQYF.

The gene calls are TRBV6-6 and TRBJ2-1; 12 bases are a match to TRBD1. This CDR3 comprises 14 residues. The J segment lost 8 bases and the V segment lost 7 bases, leaving 6 bases of the junction unmatched. Germline values: CDR1 MNHNY, CDR2 SVGAGI (reference sequence). The CDR3 bases are TGTGCCAGCACCGGGACAGGGGGCGACGATGAGCAGTTCTTC. This translates into CASTGTGGDDEQFF.

This chain links TRBV28 with TRBJ2-2; 11 positions match TRBD2. The CDR3 runs 16 residues. Germline V gene sequence: CDR1 MDHEN, CDR2 SYDVKM. The ends lost 5 bases at V and 2 bases at J; junction bases unmatched: 4. CDR3 in DNA: TGTGCCAGCAGTCCTAGCGGGGGGCCTAACACCGGGGAGCTGTTTTTT. As protein: CASSPSGGPNTGELFF.

The sample holds one count of this clone. The chain couples TRBV24-1 to TRBJ2-2; TRBD1 is a possible D gene (6 bases). Per the germline V gene, CDR1 is KGHDR and CDR2 is SFDVKD. V lost 4 bases and J lost 2, with 13 bases in between. This CDR3 comprises 16 residues. CDR3 sequence (DNA): TGTGCCACCAGTGACCCGATCAGGGGCAACACCGGGGAGCTGTTTTTT. It encodes CATSDPIRGNTGELFF.

The chain combines TRBV10-3 with TRBJ1-2, with D maybe TRBD1 (6 bases). With 3 bases removed from V and 7 bases from J, the gap between germline ends came to 18 bases. CDR1 is ENHRY, CDR2 SYGVKD, per germline. The CDR3 sequence is 15 residues long. In nucleotides, the CDR3 is TGTGCCATCAGTGATGACAGGACACCCGCCGCTGGCTACACCTTC. It is translated as CAISDDRTPAAGYTF.

Only a few counts were recorded for this clone. The sample has other DNA sequences that encode this CDR3 too. The CDR3 DNA reads TGTGCCAGCAGCCTCAGGGAGGGTGATACGCAGTATTTT. It specifies CASSLREGDTQYF. This chain uses TRBV7-3 with TRBJ2-3; 7 bases map to TRBD2. The CDR3 has 13 amino acids. Germline CDR1 and CDR2: SGHTA and FQGTGA. Trimming removed 5 bases from V and 6 bases from J; junction bases left unmatched: 5. Full variable domain (rest looked up from reference TRBV7-3 and TRBJ2-3): GAGVSQTPSNKVTEKGKYVELRCDPISGHTALYWYRQSLGQGPEFLIYFQGTGAADDSGLPNDRFFAVRPEGSVSTLKIQRTERGDSAVYLCASSLREGDTQYFGPGTRLTVL.

This sequence joins TRBV12-3 or TRBV12-4 and TRBJ1-2; no clear D. The CDR3 extends over 12 amino acids. V lost 6 bases to trimming and J lost 7 bases, with 12 bases between them. CDR3 loop: CASSLGRAGYTF. The CDR3, as DNA: TGTGCCAGCAGCCTAGGGAGGGCTGGCTACACCTTC.

The chain recombines TRBV5-1 with TRBJ1-2; D unresolved. CDR1 SGHRS and CDR2 YFSETQ come from the germline V gene. The V gene lost 4 bases and the J gene lost 0 bases, with 13 bases spanning the gap. CDR3 size: 15 residues. The DNA of the CDR3 is TGCGCCAGCAGCCCACTTCTAGCCTCTAACTATGGCTACACCTTC. As protein: CASSPLLASNYGYTF.